The clone carrying this T cell receptor beta chain came up many times. This specimen belongs to a study of T cells after yellow fever vaccination. TCRdb recomputed calls from the 5' RACE reads with MiXCR, one row per CDR3 protein. The sample contains approximately 27,000 distinct CDR3 sequences, about 5.5% of which appear only once. General study findings and limits: Overall, a small share of clonotypes was seen in both CD4 and CD8 compartments. The secondary response was weaker, and its peak arrived faster, on day 5 versus 15. Booster sampling recovered most clones from primary vaccination (approximately 97% CD4, over 75% CD8).

This CDR3 comprises 13 residues. Germline V lookup: CDR1 DFQATT, CDR2 SNEGSKA (reference sequence). The sequence was obtained from a man aged 30-40 years who received the YFV17D yellow fever vaccine. The sample in question was PBMCs, either bulk or a sorted T-cell subset (CD4+, CD8+, memory, or dextramer-sorted; not recorded which), obtained 15 days after the yellow fever booster vaccination. This chain connects TRBV20-1 to TRBJ2-1; D is possibly TRBD2 (6 bases). Here the CDR3 DNA reads TGCAGCGGAACGGGGGTGGGCTACAATGAGCAGTTCTTC. Translating it yields CSGTGVGYNEQFF.